The rows below give T cell receptor beta chains drawn from one sample of a study of CD8 T cell repertoires and HIV-1 epitope variants. These receptors' antigens are unknown. Sequencing was performed with immunoSEQ multiplex PCR; in TCRdb, only in-frame clones are kept and a portion is missing. The table shows about 5,600 clones, with about three fifths occurring only once. Sequenced material: cultured CD8+ T cells derived from PBMCs. Receptors originate from a male donor with HIV. Both conserved end residues are part of each CDR3. D genes are given only for firm matches. The size entry is marked missing in some rows and otherwise reads once, few, many or a size class.

J gene: TRBJ1-5
V gene: TRBV5-4
D gene: -
clone size: -
CDR3 protein: CASSYGQSNQPQHF
CDR3 DNA: TGTGCCAGCAGCTATGGACAGAGCAATCAGCCCCAGCATTTT

J gene: TRBJ1-1
V gene: TRBV9
D gene: -
clone size: -
CDR3 protein: CASSVSGNTEAFF
CDR3 DNA: TGTGCCAGCAGCGTCTCAGGTAACACTGAAGCTTTCTTT

J gene: TRBJ2-2
V gene: TRBV7-3
D gene: -
clone size: -
CDR3 protein: CASSRLLTGELFF
CDR3 DNA: TGTGCCAGCAGCCGGCTTCTCACCGGGGAGCTGTTTTTT

J gene: TRBJ2-2
V gene: TRBV15
D gene: -
clone size: -
CDR3 protein: CATSVEAAMNTGELFF
CDR3 DNA: TGTGCCACCAGCGTCGAAGCGGCAATGAACACCGGGGAGCTGTTTTTT

J gene: TRBJ2-7
V gene: TRBV27
D gene: TRBD1
clone size: -
CDR3 protein: CASSLYGTGGFDEQYF
CDR3 DNA: TGTGCCAGCAGTTTATATGGGACAGGGGGCTTTGACGAGCAGTACTTC

J gene: TRBJ2-7
V gene: TRBV13
D gene: -
clone size: -
CDR3 protein: CASSRVRQAAVREQYF
CDR3 DNA: TGTGCCAGCAGCCGCGTTCGACAAGCAGCCGTGCGGGAGCAGTACTTC

J gene: TRBJ2-1
V gene: TRBV7-8
D gene: -
clone size: -
CDR3 protein: CASSPGLASYNEQFF
CDR3 DNA: TGTGCCAGCAGCCCTGGGTTGGCCTCCTACAATGAGCAGTTCTTC

J gene: TRBJ1-1
V gene: TRBV19
D gene: -
clone size: once
CDR3 protein: CASSIGAMNTEAFF
CDR3 DNA: TGTGCCAGTAGTATAGGGGCCATGAACACTGAAGCTTTCTTT

J gene: TRBJ1-4
V gene: TRBV13
D gene: -
clone size: -
CDR3 protein: CASSSSPGGEKLFF
CDR3 DNA: TGTGCCAGCAGCTCATCCCCCGGAGGCGAAAAACTGTTTTTT

J gene: TRBJ1-1
V gene: TRBV29-1
D gene: -
clone size: -
CDR3 protein: CSVLQGAEAFF
CDR3 DNA: TGCAGCGTTTTACAGGGTGCTGAAGCTTTCTTT

J gene: TRBJ2-7
V gene: TRBV11-1
D gene: TRBD1
clone size: -
CDR3 protein: CASSLQGAYEQYF
CDR3 DNA: TGTGCCAGCAGCTTACAGGGGGCCTACGAGCAGTACTTC

J gene: TRBJ1-1
V gene: TRBV6-5
D gene: -
clone size: -
CDR3 protein: CASSSAGVLDTEAFF
CDR3 DNA: TGTGCCAGCAGTTCGGCAGGGGTTTTGGACACTGAAGCTTTCTTT

J gene: TRBJ2-7
V gene: TRBV27
D gene: -
clone size: medium-sized
CDR3 protein: CASSPEGRLSYEQYF
CDR3 DNA: TGTGCCAGCAGCCCAGAAGGCAGGCTGTCCTACGAGCAGTACTTC

J gene: TRBJ2-7
V gene: TRBV27
D gene: TRBD1
clone size: -
CDR3 protein: CASSPGQVLHEQYF
CDR3 DNA: TGTGCCAGCAGTCCGGGACAGGTGCTACACGAGCAGTACTTC

J gene: TRBJ2-6
V gene: TRBV7-9
D gene: -
clone size: -
CDR3 protein: CASSYTDGRSGANVLTF
CDR3 DNA: TGTGCCAGCAGCTATACCGACGGGCGCTCTGGGGCCAACGTCCTGACTTTC

J gene: TRBJ2-7
V gene: TRBV2
D gene: TRBD1
clone size: -
CDR3 protein: CARDRDRLTYEQYF
CDR3 DNA: TGTGCCAGAGACCGGGACAGGTTAACCTACGAGCAGTACTTC

J gene: TRBJ2-2
V gene: TRBV5-6
D gene: -
clone size: few
CDR3 protein: CASSPGFANTGELFF
CDR3 DNA: TGTGCCAGCAGCCCAGGGTTCGCGAACACCGGGGAGCTGTTTTTT

J gene: TRBJ1-1
V gene: TRBV28
D gene: -
clone size: -
CDR3 protein: CASSSRVNTEAFF
CDR3 DNA: TGTGCCAGCAGTTCTCGGGTGAACACTGAAGCTTTCTTT

J gene: TRBJ1-1
V gene: TRBV7-2
D gene: -
clone size: few
CDR3 protein: CASSLVARTEAFF
CDR3 DNA: TGTGCCAGCAGCTTAGTAGCGCGAACTGAAGCTTTCTTT

J gene: TRBJ2-7
V gene: TRBV5-6
D gene: -
clone size: -
CDR3 protein: CASSLDQYEQYF
CDR3 DNA: TGTGCCAGCAGCTTGGATCAGTACGAGCAGTACTTC

J gene: TRBJ2-1
V gene: TRBV7-4
D gene: -
clone size: -
CDR3 protein: CASSLDGASEQFF
CDR3 DNA: TGTGCCAGCAGCTTAGACGGTGCCAGTGAGCAGTTCTTC

J gene: TRBJ2-5
V gene: TRBV27
D gene: -
clone size: -
CDR3 protein: CASSHTRTVGETQYF
CDR3 DNA: TGTGCCAGCAGCCACACCCGGACGGTTGGCGAGACCCAGTACTTC

J gene: TRBJ2-7
V gene: TRBV6-1
D gene: -
clone size: -
CDR3 protein: CASSEGQRYEQYF
CDR3 DNA: TGTGCCAGCAGTGAGGGACAACGGTACGAGCAGTACTTC

J gene: TRBJ2-1
V gene: TRBV7-9
D gene: TRBD1
clone size: -
CDR3 protein: CAKTGNLDNEQFF
CDR3 DNA: TGTGCCAAGACAGGGAATCTAGACAATGAGCAGTTCTTC

J gene: TRBJ2-2
V gene: TRBV5-1
D gene: -
clone size: -
CDR3 protein: CASSLDNTGELFF
CDR3 DNA: TGCGCCAGCAGCTTGGACAACACCGGGGAGCTGTTTTTT

J gene: TRBJ1-1
V gene: TRBV5-4
D gene: -
clone size: -
CDR3 protein: CASSLGGGRGLNTEAFF
CDR3 DNA: TGTGCCAGCAGCTTGGGCGGGGGCCGGGGTTTGAACACTGAAGCTTTCTTT

J gene: TRBJ2-6
V gene: TRBV30
D gene: -
clone size: -
CDR3 protein: CAWNEGAGANVLTF
CDR3 DNA: TGTGCCTGGAACGAGGGCGCTGGGGCCAACGTCCTGACTTTC

J gene: TRBJ2-1
V gene: TRBV19
D gene: TRBD2
clone size: few
CDR3 protein: CASAAGVIYNEQFF
CDR3 DNA: TGTGCCAGTGCAGCGGGGGTTATATACAATGAGCAGTTCTTC

J gene: TRBJ1-1
V gene: TRBV7-8
D gene: -
clone size: -
CDR3 protein: CASSHPRGKDTEAFF
CDR3 DNA: TGTGCCAGCAGCCATCCTAGGGGAAAGGACACTGAAGCTTTCTTT

J gene: TRBJ2-1
V gene: TRBV2
D gene: TRBD2
clone size: -
CDR3 protein: CASRWSLPGLGGNEQFF
CDR3 DNA: TGTGCCAGCAGGTGGTCCCTCCCGGGACTAGGGGGGAATGAGCAGTTCTTC

J gene: TRBJ1-2
V gene: TRBV28
D gene: -
clone size: -
CDR3 protein: CASSLPGAGYGYTF
CDR3 DNA: TGTGCCAGCAGTTTACCGGGGGCAGGTTATGGCTACACCTTC

J gene: TRBJ2-2
V gene: TRBV4-2
D gene: TRBD2
clone size: -
CDR3 protein: CASSQIRAGDVSGELFF
CDR3 DNA: TGTGCCAGCAGCCAAATTCGGGCGGGAGATGTCTCCGGGGAGCTGTTTTTT

J gene: TRBJ2-7
V gene: TRBV4-2
D gene: -
clone size: few
CDR3 protein: CASSQDPGSSYEQYF
CDR3 DNA: TGTGCCAGCAGCCAAGATCCAGGGAGTAGCTACGAGCAGTACTTC

J gene: TRBJ2-5
V gene: TRBV28
D gene: -
clone size: -
CDR3 protein: CASSFRTGLEETQYF
CDR3 DNA: TGTGCCAGCAGTTTCCGCACAGGGTTGGAAGAGACCCAGTACTTC

J gene: TRBJ2-1
V gene: TRBV7-9
D gene: -
clone size: -
CDR3 protein: CASSLPGGNEQFF
CDR3 DNA: TGTGCCAGCAGCTTACCAGGTGGGAATGAGCAGTTCTTC

J gene: TRBJ2-7
V gene: TRBV5-4
D gene: -
clone size: -
CDR3 protein: CASSTTGLHYEQYF
CDR3 DNA: TGTGCCAGCAGCACCACGGGGCTCCACTACGAGCAGTACTTC

J gene: TRBJ2-2
V gene: TRBV6-1
D gene: -
clone size: -
CDR3 protein: CASMSSTGTGELFF
CDR3 DNA: TGTGCCAGCATGTCTAGTACTGGCACCGGGGAGCTGTTTTTT

J gene: TRBJ2-1
V gene: TRBV5-4
D gene: TRBD2
clone size: once
CDR3 protein: CASSLERGSSYNEQFF
CDR3 DNA: TGTGCCAGCAGCTTGGAGCGGGGGAGCTCCTACAATGAGCAGTTCTTC

J gene: TRBJ1-3
V gene: TRBV28
D gene: -
clone size: -
CDR3 protein: CASRGPGQLSGNTIYF
CDR3 DNA: TGTGCCAGCAGGGGACCCGGACAGTTGTCAGGAAACACCATATATTTT

J gene: TRBJ2-4
V gene: TRBV2
D gene: TRBD2
clone size: -
CDR3 protein: CATLKPGTSENIQYF
CDR3 DNA: TGTGCCACCCTAAAACCCGGGACTAGCGAGAACATTCAGTACTTC

J gene: TRBJ2-1
V gene: TRBV29-1
D gene: -
clone size: -
CDR3 protein: CSVEGPSGINEQFF
CDR3 DNA: TGCAGCGTCGAGGGTCCCTCGGGGATCAATGAGCAGTTCTTC

J gene: TRBJ2-1
V gene: TRBV19
D gene: -
clone size: -
CDR3 protein: CASREGSSYNEQFF
CDR3 DNA: TGTGCCAGCCGGGAAGGGAGCTCCTACAATGAGCAGTTCTTC

J gene: TRBJ1-2
V gene: TRBV6-6
D gene: -
clone size: few
CDR3 protein: CASSYPQTGSYGYTF
CDR3 DNA: TGTGCCAGCAGTTACCCACAGACAGGTTCCTATGGCTACACCTTC

J gene: TRBJ2-2
V gene: TRBV5-1
D gene: -
clone size: -
CDR3 protein: CASSLDRVIPGELFF
CDR3 DNA: TGCGCCAGCAGCTTGGACAGGGTAATTCCCGGGGAGCTGTTTTTT

J gene: TRBJ2-7
V gene: TRBV15
D gene: TRBD2
clone size: few
CDR3 protein: CATSRATLAGDSYEQYF
CDR3 DNA: TGTGCCACCAGCAGAGCAACCTTAGCGGGGGACTCCTACGAGCAGTACTTC

J gene: TRBJ2-1
V gene: TRBV5-5
D gene: -
clone size: -
CDR3 protein: CASSLGGLLNEQFF
CDR3 DNA: TGTGCCAGCAGCTTGGGGGGACTTCTGAATGAGCAGTTCTTC